The rows below give T cell receptor beta chains drawn from one sample of a study of T cells after yellow fever vaccination. Using its own MiXCR run on the 5' RACE reads, TCRdb lists one record per CDR3 protein. The sample shows 100,000 to 150,000 distinct CDR3 sequences, 13% to 15% of them seen only once. The specimen comprised CD8+ T cells sorted from PBMCs, sampled 5 days after the yellow fever booster vaccination. The source is a young man who received the YFV17D yellow fever vaccine. Both conserved end residues are part of each CDR3. The order of the fields is D gene, clone size, V gene, J gene, CDR3 protein, CDR3 DNA. The D gene is left open where the match is weak. A row's size may be missing; if present it is once, few, many or a size class.

TRBD2,NA,TRBV2,TRBJ2-1,CASSGGYNEQFF,TGTGCCAGCAGCGGGGGGTACAATGAGCAGTTCTTC
NA,many,TRBV19,TRBJ2-1,CASSVGTLLTQFF,TGTGCCAGTAGTGTCGGGACACTACTTACGCAGTTCTTC
NA,NA,TRBV27,TRBJ2-3,CASSMGGEGYF,TGTGCCAGCAGTATGGGAGGAGAGGGGTATTTT
TRBD1,few,TRBV5-5,TRBJ2-5,CASSLLHRGEETQYF,TGTGCCAGCAGCTTGCTCCACAGGGGTGAAGAGACCCAGTACTTC
NA,NA,TRBV18,TRBJ2-5,CASSPAGNQETQYF,TGTGCCAGCTCACCAGCGGGGAACCAAGAGACCCAGTACTTC
TRBD2,many,TRBV6-2/TRBV6-3,TRBJ2-1,CASSLGGGAYNEQFF,TGTGCCAGCAGTTTGGGCGGGGGGGCCTACAATGAGCAGTTCTTC
TRBD2,NA,TRBV23-1,TRBJ2-5,CASSQWEGPPETQYF,TGCGCCAGCAGTCAATGGGAGGGGCCGCCTGAGACCCAGTACTTC
NA,few,TRBV4-2,TRBJ1-6,CASSQEAGLNSPLHF,TGTGCCAGCAGCCAAGAGGCAGGCTTGAATTCACCCCTCCACTTT
TRBD1,few,TRBV4-2,TRBJ2-5,CASSQGTGAGETQYF,TGTGCCAGCAGCCAAGGGACAGGGGCAGGGGAGACCCAGTACTTC
NA,NA,TRBV12-3/TRBV12-4,TRBJ1-3,CASNPDTLSGNTIYF,TGTGCCAGCAACCCGGACACCCTCTCTGGAAACACCATATATTTT
TRBD1,NA,TRBV12-3/TRBV12-4,TRBJ1-5,CASSDSYSGTGRQPQHF,TGTGCCAGCAGTGACTCCTATTCCGGGACAGGGCGTCAGCCCCAGCATTTT
TRBD2,few,TRBV10-2,TRBJ2-3,CASQTSGEFTDTQYF,TGCGCCAGCCAGACTAGCGGGGAATTCACAGATACGCAGTATTTT
NA,few,TRBV24-1,TRBJ2-5,CATSDVGEETQYF,TGTGCCACCAGTGATGTAGGTGAGGAGACCCAGTACTTC
NA,few,TRBV7-9,TRBJ1-6,CASSFNRNLGNSPLHF,TGTGCCAGCAGCTTTAACAGGAACTTAGGGAATTCACCCCTCCACTTT
NA,few,TRBV14,TRBJ2-7,CASSQVRQASYEQYF,TGTGCCAGCAGCCAAGTTCGACAGGCCTCCTACGAGCAGTACTTC
NA,once,TRBV4-1,TRBJ1-5,CASSQFPRGVRDNQPQHF,TGCGCCAGCAGCCAGTTTCCCCGGGGGGTGCGTGACAATCAGCCCCAGCATTTT
NA,NA,TRBV30,TRBJ2-7,CAWVPTVSYEQYF,TGTGCCTGGGTACCGACGGTCTCCTACGAGCAGTACTTC
NA,NA,TRBV12-3/TRBV12-4,TRBJ2-3,CASSLRVEGTDTQYF,TGTGCCAGCAGTTTAAGGGTTGAGGGGACAGATACGCAGTATTTT
TRBD1,NA,TRBV3-1,TRBJ2-5,CASSRDSNFQTQYF,TGTGCCAGCAGCCGGGACAGTAACTTCCAGACCCAGTACTTC
NA,NA,TRBV4-3,TRBJ1-1,CASSQGAANTEAFF,TGCGCCAGCAGCCAAGGGGCAGCGAACACTGAAGCTTTCTTT
TRBD1,few,TRBV20-1,TRBJ1-2,CSAFGDSYATNYGYTF,TGCAGTGCTTTTGGGGACAGCTACGCGACCAACTATGGCTACACCTTC
TRBD1,few,TRBV4-1,TRBJ1-1,CASSQGRGGRLTFF,TGCGCCAGCAGCCAGGGCAGGGGGGGCCGATTGACTTTCTTT
NA,few,TRBV5-1,TRBJ2-2,CASSWTNTGELFF,TGCGCCAGCAGCTGGACAAACACCGGGGAGCTGTTTTTT
TRBD2,NA,TRBV5-4,TRBJ2-7,CASSVAGGYYEQYF,TGTGCCAGCAGCGTAGCGGGGGGGTACTACGAGCAGTACTTC
NA,NA,TRBV20-1,TRBJ2-2,CSARGRANTGELFF,TGCAGTGCTAGAGGCAGGGCGAACACCGGGGAGCTGTTTTTT
TRBD1,few,TRBV29-1,TRBJ2-2,CSVGGGPTGGQAGELFF,TGCAGCGTTGGTGGGGGGCCGACAGGGGGCCAAGCCGGGGAGCTGTTTTTT
NA,NA,TRBV27,TRBJ1-2,CASRGSHYGYTF,TGTGCCAGCAGGGGCAGCCACTATGGCTACACCTTC
NA,many,TRBV20-1,TRBJ1-6,CSARQGGNSPLHF,TGCAGTGCTAGACAGGGAGGGAATTCACCCCTCCACTTT
NA,few,TRBV29-1,TRBJ2-7,CSVIGAGPYEQYF,TGCAGCGTTATTGGAGCGGGCCCCTACGAGCAGTACTTC
TRBD1,few,TRBV19,TRBJ2-1,CASTSGTGRNEQFF,TGTGCCAGCACCTCCGGGACAGGTCGTAATGAGCAGTTCTTC
NA,NA,TRBV12-3/TRBV12-4,TRBJ1-2,CASSPDFFGYTF,TGTGCCAGCAGTCCGGACTTTTTTGGCTACACCTTC
NA,few,TRBV5-1,TRBJ2-3,CASQEAGRTDTQYF,TGCGCCAGCCAAGAGGCGGGGCGCACAGATACGCAGTATTTT
NA,few,TRBV29-1,TRBJ2-3,CSVDQPGTAATDTQYF,TGCAGCGTTGACCAGCCCGGGACCGCGGCCACAGATACGCAGTATTTT
NA,few,TRBV9,TRBJ1-1,CASSVENTEAFF,TGTGCCAGCAGCGTAGAGAACACTGAAGCTTTCTTT
NA,many,TRBV5-1,TRBJ2-1,CASSLTENEQFF,TGCGCCAGCAGCTTGACCGAGAATGAGCAGTTCTTC
NA,few,TRBV9,TRBJ1-1,CASSFGPGREYTEAFF,NA
TRBD1,NA,TRBV5-1,TRBJ2-7,CASSWSQGSEQYF,TGCGCCAGCAGCTGGTCACAGGGGTCCGAGCAGTACTTC
TRBD2,NA,TRBV2,TRBJ2-1,CASRLAYNNEQFF,TGTGCCAGTCGACTAGCGTATAACAATGAGCAGTTCTTC
TRBD1,many,TRBV19,TRBJ1-6,CASGQGGNSPLHF,TGTGCCAGCGGACAGGGCGGGAATTCACCCCTCCACTTT
TRBD1,few,TRBV12-3/TRBV12-4,TRBJ1-5,CASGQGAQPQHF,TGTGCCAGCGGACAGGGGGCCCAGCCCCAGCATTTT
NA,NA,TRBV11-2,TRBJ1-6,CASSLDRDYNSPLHF,TGTGCCAGCAGCTTAGACAGGGACTATAATTCACCCCTCCACTTT